This T cell receptor (beta chain) emerged from a study of cytomegalovirus exposure and HLA in healthy donors. Study-wide results and limits: Several V segments, TRBV6-2 and TRBV6-3 among them, could not be told apart and were dropped. A later analysis by the authors found several of the most significant clusters apparently linked to common viral pathogens.

With 60 Vbeta and 13 Jbeta primers, the PCR was carried out. Using immunoSEQ multiplex PCR, the repertoire was profiled, and TCRdb retains in-frame clones only, with some absent. In the table there are roughly 92,000 clones, 7.6% of which are singletons. To note about this clone: Antigen: not known.

CDR3 length equals 15 residues. With V trimmed by 3 bases and J by 4 bases, 3 bases remained unmatched. The V gene's germline CDR1 is MNHEY and CDR2 SMNVEV (reference sequence). The chain links TRBV27 to TRBJ2-1; 10 positions match TRBD1. The clonotype was recovered from a man over 45 in good health and CMV-seronegative. Material: PBMCs. The CDR3 loop reads CASSFDRGPYNEQFF. DNA for the CDR3: TGTGCCAGCAGTTTTGACAGGGGGCCTTACAATGAGCAGTTCTTC.